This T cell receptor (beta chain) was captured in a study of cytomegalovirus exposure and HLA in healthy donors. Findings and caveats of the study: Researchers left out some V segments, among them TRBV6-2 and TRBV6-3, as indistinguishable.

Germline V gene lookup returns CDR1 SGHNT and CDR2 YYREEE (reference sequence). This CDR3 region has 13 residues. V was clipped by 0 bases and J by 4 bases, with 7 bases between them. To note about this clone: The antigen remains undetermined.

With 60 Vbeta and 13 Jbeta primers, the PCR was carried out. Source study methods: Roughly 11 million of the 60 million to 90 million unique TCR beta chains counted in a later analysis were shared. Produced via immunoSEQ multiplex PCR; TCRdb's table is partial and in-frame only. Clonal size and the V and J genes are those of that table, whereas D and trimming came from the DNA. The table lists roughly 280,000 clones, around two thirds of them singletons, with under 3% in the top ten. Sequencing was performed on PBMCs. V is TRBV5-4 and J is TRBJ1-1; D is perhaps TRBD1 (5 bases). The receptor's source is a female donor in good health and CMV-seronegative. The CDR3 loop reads CASSLVGATEAFF. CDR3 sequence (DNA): TGTGCCAGCAGCTTGGTAGGGGCCACTGAAGCTTTCTTT.